This entry concerns a single T cell receptor (beta chain). The antigen remains unidentified. The data were produced by immunoSEQ multiplex PCR, yet TCRdb's version contains in-frame clones alone and is incomplete. The data contain some 2.3 million clones, just over 90% of them singletons. The record originates from a study of shared clonotypes between healthy human individuals. About the research overall: Per-donor plates numbered three CD4 naive, three CD4 memory, two CD8 naive and one CD8 memory.

Study-wide points: Sharing across four donors was highest in naive CD4 (approximately 5%) and lowest in memory CD8 (around 0.4%). Blood alone was sampled, and tissue repertoires likely differ.

The germline CDR1 and CDR2 sequences are SQVTM and ANQGSEA. The CDR3 spans 13 residues. Trimming cost V 6 bases and J 4 bases; bases outside gene matches: 9. The clonotype was recovered from a man younger than 35 in good health. Some clones in this sample may be carry-over from other donors' samples. Sequencing was performed on naive CD4+ T cells from PBMCs. Documented subset: CD45RA+ positively selected. V and J are TRBV29-1 and TRBJ2-7; 7 bases are shared with TRBD1. The DNA for the CDR3 is TGCAGCGTACTACAGGGGACCCTTTACGAGCAGTACTTC. It is translated as CSVLQGTLYEQYF.